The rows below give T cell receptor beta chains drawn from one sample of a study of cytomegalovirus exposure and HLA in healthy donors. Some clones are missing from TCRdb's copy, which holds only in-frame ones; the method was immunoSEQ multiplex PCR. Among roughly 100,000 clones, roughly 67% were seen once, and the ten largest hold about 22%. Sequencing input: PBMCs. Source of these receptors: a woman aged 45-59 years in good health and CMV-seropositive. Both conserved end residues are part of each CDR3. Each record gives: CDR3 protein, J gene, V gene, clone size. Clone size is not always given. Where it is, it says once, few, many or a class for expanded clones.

CASSLGSDTEAFF TRBJ1-1 TRBV5-1 few
CASSFGGASYNEQFF TRBJ2-1 TRBV7-2 NA
CSVADRVANYGYTF TRBJ1-2 TRBV29-1 NA
CASRPGLAGTEQYF TRBJ2-7 TRBV2 NA
CASSYSSGEGNQPQHF TRBJ1-5 TRBV6-5 NA
CASSTGTSGGHEQFF TRBJ2-1 TRBV19 NA
CASSQTPSGQETQYF TRBJ2-5 TRBV5-1 NA
CASSVHGEGGYTF TRBJ1-2 TRBV6-1 NA
CASSLSLLADNEQFF TRBJ2-1 TRBV7-3 few
CASSRRTGVGLEAFF TRBJ1-1 TRBV7-2 NA
CASSQDYGQSYSPLHF TRBJ1-6 TRBV4-2 NA
CSVERNTGELFF TRBJ2-2 TRBV29-1 NA
CASSWDRGNYGYTF TRBJ1-2 TRBV5-4 few
CASSTSSGGTPDTQYF TRBJ2-3 TRBV19 few
CASSPVTVNTEAFF TRBJ1-1 TRBV5-1 NA
CASSPNRGGDTQYF TRBJ2-3 TRBV6-6 once
CASSQDRQGKTQYF TRBJ2-5 TRBV4-3 NA
CASSSRQGYGYTF TRBJ1-2 TRBV7-9 once
CATWRDSNEQFF TRBJ2-1 TRBV28 NA
CSSSQQAGVSGANVLTF TRBJ2-6 TRBV7-9 NA
CASRGAGAGDTEAFF TRBJ1-1 TRBV6-5 few
CASLPGTGTEAFF TRBJ1-1 TRBV6-6 few
CASSLEGGSYGYTF TRBJ1-2 TRBV13 NA
CASSLTPGLAAAEQFF TRBJ2-1 TRBV19 NA
CASSYGTANTEAFF TRBJ1-1 TRBV6-1 NA
CASRPPGNSGNTIYF TRBJ1-3 TRBV6-6 NA
CASSYGTGYEQYF TRBJ2-7 TRBV6-5 many
CASSYQTGQVNTEAFF TRBJ1-1 TRBV5-1 NA
CSGRETTGYTF TRBJ1-2 TRBV20-1 NA
CASSAQPQGASSPLHF TRBJ1-6 TRBV11-2 NA
CASSTGTGNYGYTF TRBJ1-2 TRBV5-4 NA
CASSIGGIPYEQYF TRBJ2-7 TRBV19 NA
CASSLLAGAGNEQFF TRBJ2-1 TRBV18 few
CASSLWTGDSYEQYF TRBJ2-7 TRBV2 NA
CASSPRDNPYEQYF TRBJ2-7 TRBV18 NA
CAITTRGGFF TRBJ1-1 TRBV10-3 few